The TCR beta chain described here comes from a study of OX40 agonist ivuxolimab in advanced cancers. Study context: Six ivuxolimab dose levels, 0.01 to 10 mg/kg, were given intravenously every 2 weeks. Mean age around 60 years, range 23 to 79; about 85% male.

A remark on this clone: Its specificity is not known.

This CDR3 is 11 amino acids long. V was clipped by 3 bases and J by 7 bases, with 10 bases between them. Germline CDR1 DFQATT, CDR2 SNEGSKA (reference sequence). General study points: Expanded clones were, on average, more numerous in CD8+ T cells than in CD4+.

Exclusion applied to patients with autoimmune disease history or systemic immunosuppression. Repertoires were generated with immunoSEQ multiplex PCR, while TCRdb's copy carries only in-frame clones and drops some. The sample has about 19,000 clones; 79% are singletons. This TCR derives from an adult with an advanced solid tumor such as melanoma, head and neck, liver or kidney cancer. The input for sequencing was CD4+ or CD8+ T cells sorted from blood, taken in a trial of the OX40 agonist ivuxolimab. The V call is TRBV20-1, the J call TRBJ2-7; D remains ambiguous. The CDR3 DNA follows: TGCAGTGCTAGGCCCCTCCGGGAGCAGTACTTC. Its protein is CSARPLREQYF.